This T cell receptor (beta chain) was obtained from a study of early T cells in non-severe SARS-CoV-2 infection. Study conclusions and caveats: Matching with VDJdb favored anti-spike CD8 responses (missing private and CD4 specificities).

Attachment of unique molecular identifiers was made to individual cDNA molecules. TCRdb fed the 5' RACE reads into MiXCR, producing one record per CDR3 protein. The sample includes 90,000 to 100,000 distinct CDR3 sequences, roughly an eighth seen only once; the top ten take about 2%. V lost 1 base and J lost 3; bases outside the gene matches: 3. Germline lookup yields CDR1 SGHTA and CDR2 FQGNSA. The CDR3 has 14 residues. This clonotype appeared a few times. No antigen is known for it. The receptor comes from an adult who was a healthcare worker with PCR-confirmed SARS-CoV-2 infection or an uninfected control (not recorded which). The chain recombines TRBV7-2 with TRBJ2-7; TRBD1 matches at 7 bases. The sample comprised whole blood. CDR3 protein: CASSLGGQLYEQYF. CDR3 DNA: TGTGCCAGCAGCTTAGGGGGACAGCTCTACGAGCAGTACTTC.